This T cell receptor beta chain was recovered during a study of T cell responses to AZD1222 COVID-19 vaccine. Notes on the study in general: Dominant CD4 TCR responses targeted spike regions 160-218 and 743-854. Increased Spike-specific TCR breadth and depth were observed after two AZD1222 doses. Unmutated variant regions are reportedly the target of nearly half of TCRs that are spike-specific.

The protocol was immunoSEQ multiplex PCR, while the TCRdb copy is restricted to in-frame clones and leaves out a portion. This sample yields 150,000 to 200,000 clones, of which about 89% are seen a single time; about 3% belongs to the top ten. Trimming stripped 4 bases from V and 4 bases from J, with 12 bases between. This CDR3 spans 13 amino acids. The germline gives CDR1 SGHDT, CDR2 YYEEEE. For this clone: The antigen is not known.

The clonotype comes from an adult in good health. Sample: peripheral blood, taken on day 0 of MenACWY control vaccination. The chain carries TRBV5-6 and TRBJ2-7, with unresolved D. CDR3 protein: CASSEDGDYEQYF. The CDR3 DNA follows: TGTGCCAGCAGCGAAGACGGAGATTACGAGCAGTACTTC.